The 10 T cell receptor beta chains reported below all come from one sample, sequenced in a study of blood T cell repertoires in COVID-19. The table came from immunoSEQ multiplex PCR; TCRdb's copy has only in-frame clones and leaves some out. The sample consists of about 110,000 clones, more than 80% of them appearing once. Sequencing was done on a sample of peripheral blood. The source of these receptors is a woman older than 75 with acute or convalescent COVID-19.

The chain carries TRBV7-2 and TRBJ2-1, with TRBD1 matching 9 bases. With V trimmed by 2 bases and J by 6 bases, 5 bases remained unmatched. The germline gives CDR1 SGHTA, CDR2 FQGNSA. CDR3 size: 15 residues. The CDR3 is CASSLSLDRGNEQFF. Here the CDR3 DNA reads TGTGCCAGCAGCTTATCTTTGGACAGGGGCAATGAGCAGTTCTTC.

This chain links TRBV11-2 with TRBJ1-2; D may be TRBD1 (5 bases). Between the trimmed V and J ends, which lost 5 bases and 3 bases, there was a span of 16 bases. The CDR3 runs 15 residues. Germline V lookup: CDR1 SGHAT, CDR2 FQNNGV. The CDR3 region has the DNA TGTGCCAGCAGCGGGGGGTGGGGCGCCGACTATGGCTACACCTTC. Its protein product is CASSGGWGADYGYTF.

This clone was detected only a few times. This rearrangement joins TRBV5-1 to TRBJ2-2, with D perhaps matching TRBD1 (6 bases). CDR3 length: 13 residues. Germline CDR1 SGHRS, CDR2 YFSETQ. V lost 8 bases and J lost 4, with 12 bases in between. The DNA for the CDR3 is TGCGCCAGTCGGACAGTGTCCACCGGGGAGCTGTTTTTT. The encoded protein is CASRTVSTGELFF.

This CDR3 is CASSQDWSASSYEQYF. As DNA, the CDR3 is TGTGCCAGCAGCCAAGATTGGTCCGCCAGCTCCTACGAGCAGTACTTC. The chain uses TRBV4-2 and TRBJ2-7; D unclear. CDR3 length: 16 amino acids. Germline V gene sequence: CDR1 LGHNA, CDR2 YNFKEQ. V was cut by 0 bases and J by 0 bases, with 12 bases left in between.

Concerning this clone: Mismatch with germline at one junction end may stem from a read error. This chain joins TRBV5-1 and TRBJ2-7; unclear D gene. The CDR3 covers 14 residues. The germline V gene has CDR1 SGHRS and CDR2 YFSETQ. In DNA, the CDR3 is TGCGCCAGCAGCTCCACCGGGTCCACCTACGAACAGTACTTC. It encodes CASSSTGSTYEQYF.

This clone was seen a few times. Other DNA sequences in the same sample also yield this CDR3. The chain employs TRBV6-5 and TRBJ1-1, with a possible D match to TRBD1 (5 bases). The V end was cut by 4 bases, the J end by 5 bases, with 11 bases between. Germline lookup yields CDR1 MNHEY and CDR2 SVGAGI. The CDR3 sequence is 13 residues long. The CDR3 protein is CASSSPRETEAFF. The CDR3, as DNA: TGTGCCAGCAGTTCCCCCAGGGAAACTGAAGCTTTCTTT.

This clone has only one observation. This chain uses TRBV30 with TRBJ1-1; 7 positions agree with TRBD1. Germline values: CDR1 GTSNPN, CDR2 SVGIG (reference sequence). CDR3 length: 13 amino acids. V shed 5 bases and J 0 bases; nucleotides not matched to a gene: 3. This CDR3 is CAWDRDMNTEAFF. CDR3 nucleotide sequence: TGTGCCTGGGACAGGGACATGAACACTGAAGCTTTCTTT.

The chain combines TRBV27 with TRBJ2-7; 8 bases agree with TRBD1. Germline CDR1 is MNHEY and CDR2 is SMNVEV (reference sequence). The CDR3 runs to 14 residues. After removal of 5 bases from V and 3 bases from J, the junction contained 6 bases not matched to a gene. CDR3 residues: CASSPGGQVYEQYF. The DNA of the CDR3 is TGTGCCAGCAGTCCAGGGGGACAGGTCTACGAGCAGTACTTC.

The genes are TRBV4-3 and TRBJ2-1; 8 nucleotides line up with TRBD2. V was pared by 2 bases and J by 8 bases, with 5 bases of the junction left unmatched. Per the germline V gene, CDR1 is LGHNA and CDR2 is YSLEER. This CDR3 has 14 amino acids. The CDR3, as DNA: TGCGCCAGCAGCCAACCGGGACTAGAGCATGAGCAGTTCTTC. Amino acids: CASSQPGLEHEQFF.

This chain joins TRBV6-1 and TRBJ1-5, with TRBD1 matching 9 bases. The germline V gene has CDR1 MNHNS and CDR2 SASEGT. This CDR3 has 18 residues. V shed 4 bases, J shed 0 bases, and the junction held 10 bases outside the gene matches. This CDR3 reads CASSVRDREYYSNQPQHF. The DNA of the CDR3 is TGTGCCAGCAGTGTCCGGGACAGGGAATATTATAGCAATCAGCCCCAGCATTTT.